This TCR beta chain stems from a study of OX40 agonist ivuxolimab in advanced cancers. Turning to the study itself: Patients were treated with ivuxolimab, an agonistic anti-OX40 (CD134) antibody. Dose-escalation patients were diagnosed with hepatocellular carcinoma, melanoma, renal cell cancer or head and neck cancer.

Data came from immunoSEQ multiplex PCR; TCRdb stores just in-frame clones and leaves some out. This sample has about 50,000 clones; 79% occur once, and the top ten carry around 1.9%. This clone was observed a single time. The target antigen is unknown. Trimming shortened V by 0 bases and J by 10 bases, and 16 bases separated the two germline ends. Germline CDR1 reads LGHNA; CDR2 reads YSLEER. The CDR3 is 16 amino acids. Overall study findings and caveats: Circulating CD4+ and CD8+ T cells showed clonal expansion by week 6 at 0.1 to 3.0 mg/kg.

Sequenced material: CD4+ or CD8+ T cells sorted from blood, taken in a trial of the OX40 agonist ivuxolimab. This clonotype originated in an adult with an advanced solid tumor such as melanoma, head and neck, liver or kidney cancer. The chain couples TRBV4-3 to TRBJ1-6; D is unclear. CDR3 in amino acids: CASSQEEWAGGSPLHF. The CDR3 region has the DNA TGCGCCAGCAGCCAAGAGGAGTGGGCAGGAGGCTCACCCCTCCACTTT.